This T cell receptor (beta chain) emerged from a study of OX40 agonist ivuxolimab in advanced cancers. Study information: Every 2 weeks, patients got intravenous ivuxolimab at one of six dose levels (0.01-10 mg/kg). Dose-escalation patients' cancers were hepatocellular carcinoma, melanoma, renal cell or head and neck cancer.

The V end lost 7 bases, the J end lost 8 bases, and 18 bases lay between the germline ends. The CDR3 covers 15 residues. The germline V gene has CDR1 MGHRA and CDR2 YSYEKL. Assay: immunoSEQ multiplex PCR; the TCRdb copy retains only in-frame clones and omits some. The table includes about 38,000 clones, roughly nine tenths detected once. Broader study findings: Both CD4+ and CD8+ T cell populations in blood had undergone clonal expansion by week 6 at 0.1 to 3.0 mg/kg.

This clone was detected only once. Its matching antigen is unknown. The clonotype originates from an adult with an advanced solid tumor such as melanoma, head and neck, liver or kidney cancer. Sequences were derived from CD4+ or CD8+ T cells sorted from blood, sampled in a trial of the OX40 agonist ivuxolimab. The gene calls are TRBV4-1 and TRBJ1-6, with a possible D match to TRBD1 (6 bases). The CDR3: CASTDRGLGDSPLHF. The CDR3 DNA sequence: TGCGCCAGCACAGATCGGGGGCTGGGGGATTCACCCCTCCACTTT.